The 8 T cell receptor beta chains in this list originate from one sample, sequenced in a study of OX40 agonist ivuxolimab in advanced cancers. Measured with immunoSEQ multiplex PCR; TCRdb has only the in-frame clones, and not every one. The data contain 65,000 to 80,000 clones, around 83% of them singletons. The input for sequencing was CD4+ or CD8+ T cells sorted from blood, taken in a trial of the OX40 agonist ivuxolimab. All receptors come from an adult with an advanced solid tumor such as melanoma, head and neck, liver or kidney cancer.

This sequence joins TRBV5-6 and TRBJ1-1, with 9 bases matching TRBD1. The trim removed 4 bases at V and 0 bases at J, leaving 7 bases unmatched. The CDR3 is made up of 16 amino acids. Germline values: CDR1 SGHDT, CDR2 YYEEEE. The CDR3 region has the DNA TGTGCCAGCAGCCTAGGCGGGACAGGGCTGAACACTGAAGCTTTCTTT. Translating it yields CASSLGGTGLNTEAFF. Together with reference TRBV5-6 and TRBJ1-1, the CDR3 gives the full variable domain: DAGVTQSPTHLIKTRGQQVTLRCSPKSGHDTVSWYQQALGQGPQFIFQYYEEEERQRGNFPDRFSGHQFPNYSSELNVNALLLGDSALYLCASSLGGTGLNTEAFFGQGTRLTVV.

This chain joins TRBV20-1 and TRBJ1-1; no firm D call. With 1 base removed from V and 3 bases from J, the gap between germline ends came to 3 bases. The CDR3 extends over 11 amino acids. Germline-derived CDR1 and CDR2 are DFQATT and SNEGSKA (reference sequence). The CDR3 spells CSARGDTEAFF. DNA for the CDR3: TGCAGTGCTAGAGGGGACACTGAAGCTTTCTTT.

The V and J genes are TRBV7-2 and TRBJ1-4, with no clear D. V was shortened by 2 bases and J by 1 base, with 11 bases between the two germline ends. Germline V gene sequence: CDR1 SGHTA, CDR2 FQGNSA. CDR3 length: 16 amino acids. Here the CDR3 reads CASSLRVTLTNEKLFF. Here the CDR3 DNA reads TGTGCCAGCAGCTTACGGGTCACCTTAACTAATGAAAAACTGTTTTTT.

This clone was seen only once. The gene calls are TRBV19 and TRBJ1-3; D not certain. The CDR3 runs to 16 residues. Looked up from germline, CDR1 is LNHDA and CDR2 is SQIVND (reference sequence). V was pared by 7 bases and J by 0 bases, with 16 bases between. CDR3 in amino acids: CASIRTAYSSGNTIYF. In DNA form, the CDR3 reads TGTGCCAGTATTCGGACGGCTTACTCCTCTGGAAACACCATATATTTT.

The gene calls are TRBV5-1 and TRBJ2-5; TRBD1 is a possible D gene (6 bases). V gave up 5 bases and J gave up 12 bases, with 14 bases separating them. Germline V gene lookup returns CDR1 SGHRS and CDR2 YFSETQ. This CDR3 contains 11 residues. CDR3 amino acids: CASRTRQDKYF. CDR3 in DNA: TGCGCCAGCAGAACCAGACAGGACAAGTACTTC.

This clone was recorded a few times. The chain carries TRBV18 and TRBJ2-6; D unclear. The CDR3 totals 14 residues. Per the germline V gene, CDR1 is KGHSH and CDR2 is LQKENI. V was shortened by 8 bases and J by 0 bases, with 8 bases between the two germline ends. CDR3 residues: CASAESSGANVLTF. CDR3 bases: TGTGCCAGCGCAGAGAGCTCTGGGGCCAACGTCCTGACTTTC. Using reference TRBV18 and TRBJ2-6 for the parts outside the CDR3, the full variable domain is NAGVMQNPRHLVRRRGQEARLRCSPMKGHSHVYWYRQLPEEGLKFMVYLQKENIIDESGMPKERFSAEFPKEGPSILRIQQVVRGDSAAYFCASAESSGANVLTFGAGSRLTVL.

CDR3 amino acids: CASSTGTGNYGYTF. CDR3 sequence (DNA): TGTGCCAGTAGTACCGGGACAGGGAACTATGGCTACACCTTC. V gene TRBV19 combines with J gene TRBJ1-2, with 9 bases identical to TRBD1. V lost 4 bases and J lost 2; bases outside the gene matches: 2. The CDR3 consists of 14 residues. CDR1 and CDR2 (germline): LNHDA, SQIVND (reference sequence).

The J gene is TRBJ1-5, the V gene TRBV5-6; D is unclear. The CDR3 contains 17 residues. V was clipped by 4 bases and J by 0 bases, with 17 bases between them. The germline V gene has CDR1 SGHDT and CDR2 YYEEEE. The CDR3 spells CASSRGITAYSNQPQHF. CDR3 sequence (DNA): TGTGCCAGCAGCCGTGGAATAACAGCTTATAGCAATCAGCCCCAGCATTTT.